The T cell receptor (beta chain) under discussion was sequenced for a study of tumor-infiltrating lymphocytes in oesophageal squamous cell carcinoma. This clonotype was detected only a few times. TCRdb fed the reads into MiXCR, producing one record per CDR3 protein. The table shows some 10,000 distinct CDR3 sequences, with 58% occurring only once. CDR3 size: 11 residues. The V end lost 7 bases, the J end lost 8 bases, and 11 bases lay between the germline ends. The chain is built from TRBV12-3 or TRBV12-4 and TRBJ1-1, with unresolved D. Sequencing input: blood. The sequence derives from a female donor with esophageal squamous cell carcinoma. The CDR3 region has the DNA TGTGCCAGCACCCTCGGACGAGAAGCTTTCTTT. Translation gives CASTLGREAFF.